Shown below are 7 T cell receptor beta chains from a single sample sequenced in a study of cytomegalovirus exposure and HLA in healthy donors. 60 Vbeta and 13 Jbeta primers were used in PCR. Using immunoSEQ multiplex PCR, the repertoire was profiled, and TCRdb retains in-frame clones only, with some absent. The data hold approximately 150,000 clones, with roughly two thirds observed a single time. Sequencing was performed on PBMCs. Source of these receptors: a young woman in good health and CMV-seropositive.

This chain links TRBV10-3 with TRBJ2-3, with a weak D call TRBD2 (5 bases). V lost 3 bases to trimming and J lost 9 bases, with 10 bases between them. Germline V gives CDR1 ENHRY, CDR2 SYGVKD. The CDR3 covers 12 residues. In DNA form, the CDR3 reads TGTGCCATCAGTGAAGGGCCGGGGACGCAGTATTTT. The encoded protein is CAISEGPGTQYF.

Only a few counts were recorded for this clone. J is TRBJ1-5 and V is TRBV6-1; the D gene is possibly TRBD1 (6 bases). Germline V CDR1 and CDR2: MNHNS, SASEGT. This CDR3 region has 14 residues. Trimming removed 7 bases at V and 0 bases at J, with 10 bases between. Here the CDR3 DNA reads TGTGCCAGCAATCTACAGGGTAGCAATCAGCCCCAGCATTTT. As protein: CASNLQGSNQPQHF.

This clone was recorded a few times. DNA of the CDR3: TGCAGCGTTGGGAGCAGGGGTATGGACACTGAAGCTTTCTTT. Translated, it gives CSVGSRGMDTEAFF. The chain combines TRBV29-1 with TRBJ1-1, with a tentative D call TRBD1 (6 bases). V was pared by 4 bases and J by 3 bases, with 15 bases between. CDR3 length equals 14 residues. CDR1 is SQVTM, CDR2 ANQGSEA, per germline.

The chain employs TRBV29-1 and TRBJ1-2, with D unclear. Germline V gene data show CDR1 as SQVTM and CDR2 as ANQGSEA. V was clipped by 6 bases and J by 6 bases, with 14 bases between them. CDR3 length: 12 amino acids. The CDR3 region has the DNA TGCAGCGTCTCCCCTCGTGCGAATGGCTACACCTTC. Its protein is CSVSPRANGYTF.

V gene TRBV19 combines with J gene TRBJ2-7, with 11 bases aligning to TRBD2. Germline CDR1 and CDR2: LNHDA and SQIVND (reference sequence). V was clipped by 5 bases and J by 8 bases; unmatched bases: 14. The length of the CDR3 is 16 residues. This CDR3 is CASSPRLTSGSIQQYF. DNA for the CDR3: TGTGCCAGTAGTCCCCGTCTCACTAGCGGGAGCATCCAGCAGTACTTC.

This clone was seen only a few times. The CDR3 DNA is TGTGCCAGCAGTTCCGTGACAGTCCACTATGGCTACACCTTC. Its translation is CASSSVTVHYGYTF. The chain joins TRBV28 to TRBJ1-2; perhaps TRBD1 as D (5 bases). The CDR3 extends over 14 amino acids. The V and J ends lost 4 bases and 3 bases respectively, with 12 bases between them. CDR1 and CDR2 (germline): MDHEN, SYDVKM.

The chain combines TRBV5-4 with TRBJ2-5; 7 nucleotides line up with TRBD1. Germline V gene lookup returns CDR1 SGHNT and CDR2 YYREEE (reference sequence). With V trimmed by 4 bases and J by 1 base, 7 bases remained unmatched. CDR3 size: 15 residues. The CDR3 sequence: CASSLVGDSQETQYF. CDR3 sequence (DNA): TGTGCCAGCAGCCTGGTCGGGGACAGCCAAGAGACCCAGTACTTC.